The subject of this entry is one T cell receptor beta chain. Trimming cost V 6 bases and J 1 base, with 9 bases left between them. Germline lookup yields CDR1 WSHSY and CDR2 SAAADI. The CDR3 is made up of 13 amino acids. This sample was included in a study of T cells in localized non-small cell lung cancer. Produced via immunoSEQ multiplex PCR; TCRdb's table is partial and in-frame only. The repertoire consists of approximately 29,000 clones, with about 91% occurring once and the leading ten covering around 6.8%. This TCR came from a male donor aged 60 or older with stage I lung adenocarcinoma. The gene calls are TRBV10-2 and TRBJ1-1; a possible D gene is TRBD1 (6 bases). The starting material was peripheral blood, obtained before any cancer treatment. The CDR3 nucleotides are TGCGCCAGCAGAGGACAGCAGAACACTGAAGCTTTCTTT. Its translation is CASRGQQNTEAFF.